The rows below give T cell receptor beta chains drawn from one sample of a study of cytomegalovirus exposure and HLA in healthy donors. Profiled with immunoSEQ multiplex PCR; TCRdb holds only in-frame clones, not every one. The sample consists of under 200,000 clones, approximately 89% of them appearing once. Sequenced input: PBMCs. Every receptor here comes from a young man in good health and CMV-seropositive. The CDR3 runs from the conserved cysteine through the conserved F or W. The D gene is left open where the match is weak. Where a row states a size, it is once, few, many or the class of an expanded clone; other rows omit it.

j_call v_call clone_size d_call cdr3_nt cdr3_aa
TRBJ2-7 TRBV2 NA NA TGTGCCAGCAGTGAATATGACGAGCAGTACTTC CASSEYDEQYF
TRBJ1-2 TRBV18 NA NA TGTGCCAGCTCACTAAAAACAGTCTATGGCTACACCTTC CASSLKTVYGYTF
TRBJ1-5 TRBV19 NA NA TGTGCCAGTATTGCGGGTGGGGGGGGCGCGCAGCCCCAGCATTTT CASIAGGGGAQPQHF
TRBJ2-1 TRBV5-8 once TRBD2 TGTGCCAGCAGACGACTAGCCTATGAGCAGTTCTTC CASRRLAYEQFF
TRBJ1-4 TRBV27 NA NA TGTGCCAGCAGTTTAAGGAGGAATAGGAATGAAAAACTGTTTTTT CASSLRRNRNEKLFF
TRBJ1-5 TRBV4-1 NA NA TGCGCCAGCAGCCAAGTCCCTGAGGTTCATCCCCAGCATTTT CASSQVPEVHPQHF
TRBJ2-1 TRBV9 NA NA TGTGCCAGCAGCGTCGAAGGGACACACAATGAGCAGTTCTTC CASSVEGTHNEQFF
TRBJ1-1 TRBV6-5 NA NA TGTGCCAGCAGTTCCGGGGTGTTTGAAGCTTTCTTT CASSSGVFEAFF
TRBJ2-1 TRBV5-1 NA NA TGCGCCAGCAGCTTGCTAGGAGTGGGCTACAATGAGCAGTTCTTC CASSLLGVGYNEQFF
TRBJ2-1 TRBV5-1 once TRBD2 TGCGCCAGCAGCTTGATGACTAGCTCGGGTAATGAGCAGTTCTTC CASSLMTSSGNEQFF
TRBJ2-1 TRBV2 NA NA TGTGCCGGATCTAGCGAGAGCTCCTACAATGAGCAGTTCTTC CAGSSESSYNEQFF
TRBJ1-4 TRBV5-1 NA NA TGCGCCAGCAGCTTGGCGCCAGGAAGAACCGAAAAACTGTTTTTT CASSLAPGRTEKLFF
TRBJ2-2 TRBV5-1 NA TRBD2 TGCGCCAGCAGCTCTGCAGCGGGAGTACAAACCGGGGAGCTGTTTTTT CASSSAAGVQTGELFF
TRBJ1-5 TRBV6-5 NA NA TGTGCCAGCAGTTACCTTGTTGGCAATCAGCCCCAGCATTTT CASSYLVGNQPQHF
TRBJ2-5 TRBV28 once TRBD2 TGTGCCAGCAGCCCTCTAGCGGATCAAGAGACCCAGTACTTC CASSPLADQETQYF
TRBJ1-1 TRBV6-5 medium-sized NA TGTGCCAGCAGTTTGAACGGAGGTGAAGCTTTCTTT CASSLNGGEAFF
TRBJ2-3 TRBV5-6 NA NA TGTGCCAGCAGCTTGGCAAGAGGGAGGTTCGGCACAGATACGCAGTATTTT CASSLARGRFGTDTQYF
TRBJ2-1 TRBV5-4 once NA TGTGCCAGCAGCTATCGGGCTAGCGCGAACAATGAGCAGTTCTTC CASSYRASANNEQFF
TRBJ1-3 TRBV16 NA NA TGTGCCAGCAGCCAATTCTCCGGAAACACCATATATTTT CASSQFSGNTIYF
TRBJ2-7 TRBV7-9 few NA TGTGCCAGCAGCTCCAGGGGACCCTACGAGCAGTACTTC CASSSRGPYEQYF
TRBJ2-5 TRBV11-1 NA NA TGTGCCAGCAGCTTACTACCCGGACAAAAACAAGAGACCCAGTACTTC CASSLLPGQKQETQYF
TRBJ1-2 TRBV10-3 few TRBD1 TGTGCCATCAGTGAGCCGACAGGGATTGAGGGCTACACCTTC CAISEPTGIEGYTF
TRBJ2-3 TRBV28 NA NA TGTGCCAGCAGTTTAGAGACATACCGACGAAGGGATACGCAGTATTTT CASSLETYRRRDTQYF
TRBJ1-1 TRBV19 NA TRBD1 TGTGCCAGTAGCAGTGACAGGGCCTTTGGGACTGAAGCTTTCTTT CASSSDRAFGTEAFF